These 21 T cell receptor beta chains came from one sample sequenced in a study of beta chain features in type 1 diabetes. Overall study findings and caveats: Among all four CD4+ subsets, Type 1 diabetes patients had TCRB CDR3s that were moderately but significantly shorter.

Every bit of the isolated RNA underwent reverse transcription, so sequencing read expressed TCRB transcripts. Method: immunoSEQ multiplex PCR; TCRdb's copy keeps in-frame clones and lacks some. The sample has hundreds of thousands of clones; about an eighth are singletons. The antigens for these receptors are not known. Sequenced material: naive CD4+ T cells from blood. These receptors were collected from a man aged 18 to 29 with type 1 diabetes.

This clone was found a few times. The chain has TRBV2 and TRBJ1-1; perhaps TRBD1 as D (6 bases). Germline CDR1 reads SNHLY; CDR2 reads FYNNEI. V was shortened by 8 bases and J by 1 base, with 11 bases between the two germline ends. The CDR3 is 13 residues long. This chain's CDR3 is CASWLDRNTEAFF. The CDR3 DNA reads as TGTGCCAGCTGGCTGGACAGGAACACTGAAGCTTTCTTT.

This rearrangement joins TRBV4-2 to TRBJ2-3, with 9 positions matching TRBD1. The germline V gene encodes CDR1 LGHNA and CDR2 YNFKEQ. CDR3 length equals 14 residues. V lost 5 bases, J lost 2 bases, and 2 bases stayed unmatched. The CDR3 sequence is CASSGTGTTDTQYF. The CDR3 DNA follows: TGTGCCAGCAGCGGGACAGGGACCACAGATACGCAGTATTTT.

This clone was picked up a small number of times. The chain couples TRBV7-8 to TRBJ1-6, with D possibly TRBD1 on 6 matching bases. CDR3 length equals 16 residues. The germline V and J ends were trimmed by 2 bases and 9 bases, with 17 bases remaining between them. Per the germline V gene, CDR1 is SGHVS and CDR2 is FQNEAQ. The CDR3: CASSLSTGLKGSPLHF. CDR3 DNA: TGTGCCAGCAGCTTAAGTACAGGGCTAAAGGGTTCACCCCTCCACTTT. The full variable domain, in which reference TRBV7-8 and TRBJ1-6 provide the parts outside the CDR3, is GAGVSQSPRYKVAKRGQDVALRCDPISGHVSLFWYQQALGQGPEFLTYFQNEAQLDKSGLPSDRFFAERPEGSVSTLKIQRTQQEDSAVYLCASSLSTGLKGSPLHFGNGTRLTVT.

This clone was observed a few times. Here the CDR3 DNA reads TGCGCCAGCAGTCAATTTCGGCCCTGGGACACCGGGGAGCTGTTTTTT. This codes for CASSQFRPWDTGELFF. The chain couples TRBV23-1 to TRBJ2-2; unclear D gene. TRBV23-1 is noted as an ORF with a role that remains uncertain. V lost 1 base to trimming and J lost 3 bases, with 12 bases between them. This CDR3 contains 16 residues.

In regard to this clone: At one end the junction does not follow the germline gene, possibly because of a read error. CDR3 coding DNA: TGTGCCGGCAGTGAACAGGCTGTATCCTACGAGCAGTACTTC. This codes for CAGSEQAVSYEQYF. J is TRBJ2-7 and V is TRBV25-1, with D tentatively TRBD1 (5 bases). Germline lookup yields CDR1 MGHDK and CDR2 SYGVNS. CDR3 size: 14 residues.

This chain uses TRBV11-1 with TRBJ2-7; D is ambiguous. Germline loops: CDR1 SGHAT, CDR2 FQDESV (reference sequence). CDR3 length equals 15 residues. The V gene lost 5 bases and the J gene lost 4 bases, with 18 bases spanning the gap. Here the CDR3 DNA reads TGTGCCAGCAGCCTCAATGTTAACTGGGGATACGAGCAGTACTTC. It codes for CASSLNVNWGYEQYF.

The rearrangement links TRBV2 to TRBJ1-5, with 7 nucleotides matching TRBD1. Germline CDR1 SNHLY, CDR2 FYNNEI. The V and J ends lost 1 base and 7 bases, in that order; junction bases with no gene match: 7. This CDR3 contains 15 residues. The CDR3 loop reads CASSEEGTGAQPQHF. For the CDR3, the DNA is TGTGCCAGCAGTGAAGAGGGAACAGGGGCCCAGCCCCAGCATTTT. Filled out from reference TRBV2 and TRBJ1-5, the complete variable domain reads EPEVTQTPSHQVTQMGQEVILRCVPISNHLYFYWYRQILGQKVEFLVSFYNNEISEKSEIFDDQFSVERPDGSNFTLKIRSTKLEDSAMYFCASSEEGTGAQPQHFGDGTRLSIL.

This clone has more than one count but fewer than ten. The chain recombines TRBV7-8 with TRBJ2-5; 10 nucleotides align to TRBD1. The trim removed 7 bases at V and 1 base at J, leaving 15 bases unmatched. This CDR3 comprises 18 residues. Germline V gene sequence: CDR1 SGHVS, CDR2 FQNEAQ. In DNA form, the CDR3 reads TGTGCCAGCAATACGAAAGGGACAGGGGAAGGGGTCCAAGAGACCCAGTACTTC. Amino acid sequence: CASNTKGTGEGVQETQYF.

The chain uses TRBV28 and TRBJ1-5, with D unclear. Germline V gives CDR1 MDHEN, CDR2 SYDVKM. The CDR3 loop spans 14 amino acids. The V and J ends lost 3 bases and 3 bases respectively, with 9 bases between them. The CDR3 reads CASSFSGDNQPQHF. The CDR3 bases are TGTGCCAGCAGTTTCTCCGGGGACAATCAGCCCCAGCATTTT.

The chain has TRBV2 and TRBJ2-1, with 8 bases identical to TRBD1. This CDR3 is 15 amino acids long. In germline, CDR1 is SNHLY, CDR2 FYNNEI. V lost 2 bases, J lost 3 bases, and 3 bases stayed unmatched. The CDR3 nucleotides are TGTGCCAGCAGTGAACAGGACAGGGACTACAATGAGCAGTTCTTC. Amino acids: CASSEQDRDYNEQFF.

This clone was picked up a small number of times. This chain connects TRBV15 to TRBJ1-3; no definite D call. Germline assignment: CDR1 LNHNV and CDR2 YYDKDF (reference sequence). This CDR3 is 15 amino acids long. V shed 0 bases and J shed 4 bases, with 10 bases lying between them. The CDR3 nucleotides read TGTGCCACCAGCAGAGATGGAGGAGAAGGAAACACCATATATTTT. Its protein is CATSRDGGEGNTIYF.

This sequence joins TRBV11-2 and TRBJ2-5; 9 bases align to TRBD2. The CDR3 runs to 17 residues. Trimming cost V 5 bases and J 4 bases; bases outside gene matches: 14. Germline lookup yields CDR1 SGHAT and CDR2 FQNNGV. The CDR3 DNA reads TGTGCCAGCAGCCTAGTCCCGGGACTAGCTCAAGGAGAGACCCAGTACTTC. Amino acids: CASSLVPGLAQGETQYF.

This clone was observed a few times. This chain's CDR3 is CSAKPQETQYF. The CDR3 nucleotides read TGCAGTGCCAAACCTCAGGAGACCCAGTACTTC. The chain carries TRBV20-1 and TRBJ2-5; D ambiguous. With 6 bases removed from V and 5 bases from J, the gap between germline ends came to 10 bases. Germline V gene data show CDR1 as DFQATT and CDR2 as SNEGSKA (reference sequence). The CDR3 sequence is 11 residues long.

This sequence joins TRBV5-1 and TRBJ1-1, with D unclear. The V gene's germline CDR1 is SGHRS and CDR2 YFSETQ. This CDR3 is 14 amino acids long. V was pared by 2 bases and J by 2 bases, with 10 bases between. The CDR3 region is CASSFGTTNTEAFF. Written as DNA, the CDR3 is TGCGCCAGCAGCTTTGGCACAACCAACACTGAAGCTTTCTTT.

This chain links TRBV25-1 with TRBJ1-2, with 10 bases that match TRBD1. This CDR3 comprises 13 residues. CDR1 is MGHDK, CDR2 SYGVNS, per germline. With V trimmed by 7 bases and J by 8 bases, 7 bases remained unmatched. CDR3 DNA: TGTGCCAGCACCCGACAGGGGGCGACCGGCTACACCTTC. This gives the protein CASTRQGATGYTF.

As regards this clone: The junction does not match germline at one end; this may be a read error. The J gene is TRBJ2-5, the V gene TRBV7-7; 14 positions agree with TRBD2. This CDR3 contains 18 residues. The germline gives CDR1 SSHAT, CDR2 FNYEAQ (reference sequence). CDR3 nucleotides: TGTGCTAGCAGCCTCAGCCCCGGGACTAGCGGGGGTCAAGAGACCCAGTACTTC. Translated, it gives CASSLSPGTSGGQETQYF.

There are a few counts of this clone. J is TRBJ1-2 and V is TRBV7-9, with D perhaps TRBD1 (5 bases). The germline gives CDR1 SEHNR, CDR2 FQNEAQ (reference sequence). The CDR3 runs 12 residues. Trimming removed 5 bases at V and 8 bases at J, with 12 bases between. The CDR3 coding sequence is TGTGCCAGCAGCCCCAATGGGGACGGCTACACCTTC. It encodes CASSPNGDGYTF.

The rearrangement uses TRBV30 and TRBJ2-7; no definite D call. The V end lost 4 bases, the J end lost 2 bases, and 9 bases lay between the germline ends. Per germline, CDR1 GTSNPN and CDR2 SVGIG (reference sequence). The CDR3 loop spans 12 amino acids. CDR3 coding DNA: TGTGCCTGGAAGAAGGCGCCCTACGAGCAGTACTTC. Translated: CAWKKAPYEQYF. The full variable domain, with the rest looked up from reference TRBV30 and TRBJ2-7, is SQTIHQWPATLVQPVGSPLSLECTVEGTSNPNLYWYRQAAGRGLQLLFYSVGIGQISSEVPQNLSASRPQDRQFILSSKKLLLSDSGFYLCAWKKAPYEQYFGPGTRLTVT.

This clone was observed a few times. CDR3 in DNA: TGTGCCAGCAGTCGGCAGGGCAGCTCCTACGAGCAGTACTTC. Its translation: CASSRQGSSYEQYF. The chain links TRBV25-1 to TRBJ2-7, with D perhaps matching TRBD1 (5 bases). Germline V CDR1 and CDR2: MGHDK, SYGVNS. The CDR3 is 14 amino acids. V lost 5 bases, J lost 0 bases, and 11 bases lay in between.

The rearrangement links TRBV4-2 to TRBJ1-2; the D is unclear. The CDR3 totals 14 residues. The germline V gene encodes CDR1 LGHNA and CDR2 YNFKEQ. Trimming removed 4 bases at V and 8 bases at J, with 17 bases between. Here the CDR3 reads CASSPERGRAGYTF. The CDR3 nucleotides are TGTGCCAGCAGCCCAGAACGGGGTAGGGCCGGCTACACCTTC.

This clone has only a few counts. CDR3 amino acids: CATSSRGEQYF. In nucleotides, the CDR3 is TGTGCCACCAGCAGTAGGGGGGAGCAGTACTTC. This chain joins TRBV2 and TRBJ2-7; a weak D match, TRBD1 (6 bases). This CDR3 comprises 11 residues. V lost 10 bases and J lost 7, with 14 bases in between. Looked up from germline, CDR1 is SNHLY and CDR2 is FYNNEI.